Below, 9 T cell receptor beta chains from the same sample are listed, as sequenced in a study of blood T cells in healthy people across ages. Primed by a sample-barcoded 5' primer and a J-beta primer mix, a second PCR proceeded for about 7 to 11 cycles. Each CDR3 protein is one row after TCRdb ran MiXCR on the 5' RACE reads. The data show about 640,000 distinct CDR3 sequences, 58% seen once. The sequenced material came from blood. The receptors stem from a man aged 55 to 69 in good health.

This clonotype has a single count. The CDR3: CSARDPGQGSGYTF. The CDR3 DNA reads TGCAGTGCTAGAGATCCGGGACAGGGGAGTGGCTACACCTTC. J is TRBJ1-2 and V is TRBV20-1; 10 bases fit TRBD1. Germline-derived CDR1 and CDR2 are DFQATT and SNEGSKA (reference sequence). This CDR3 region has 14 residues. V gave up 0 bases and J gave up 7 bases; unmatched junction bases: 5.

The CDR3 loop reads CASTIAGRGIEQYF. The CDR3, as DNA: TGTGCCAGCACCATAGCCGGCCGGGGGATCGAGCAGTACTTC. J is TRBJ2-7 and V is TRBV7-2, with D possibly TRBD2 on 6 matching bases. Trimming removed 7 bases at V and 6 bases at J, with 19 bases between. The CDR3 runs to 14 residues. Germline loops: CDR1 SGHTA, CDR2 FQGNSA.

Worth noting for this clonotype: This may arise from a read error, as a much more abundant clone is one base away. The genes are TRBV19 and TRBJ2-3; D call uncertain. This CDR3 region has 15 residues. The V end was cut by 6 bases, the J end by 3 bases, with 16 bases between. Germline CDR1 reads LNHDA; CDR2 reads SQIVND (reference sequence). Here the CDR3 DNA reads TGTGCCAGTAGCAAATCCGTGGGAAGAACAGATACGCAGTATTTT. Residues: CASSKSVGRTDTQYF.

The sample holds a few counts of this clonotype. The chain recombines TRBV4-2 with TRBJ2-1; weak D call: TRBD1 (5 bases). Germline CDR1 reads LGHNA; CDR2 reads YNFKEQ. The ends were cut back, 0 bases at V and 7 bases at J, with 10 bases in the middle. This CDR3 contains 14 residues. CDR3 in DNA: TGTGCCAGCAGCCAAGAGATAAGGGGTAATGAGCAGTTCTTC. It yields the protein CASSQEIRGNEQFF.

The CDR3 loop is CASSPAGAGANEKLFF. The CDR3 nucleotides are TGTGCCAGCAGCCCCGCAGGGGCAGGGGCTAATGAAAAACTGTTTTTT. V gene TRBV6-6 combines with J gene TRBJ1-4; D might be TRBD1 (6 bases). Trimming shortened V by 6 bases and J by 3 bases, and 17 bases separated the two germline ends. The CDR3 loop spans 16 amino acids. Germline V gene lookup returns CDR1 MNHNY and CDR2 SVGAGI (reference sequence).

V gene TRBV20-1 combines with J gene TRBJ1-2; TRBD1 aligns across 10 bases. Trimming cost V 1 base and J 4 bases; bases outside gene matches: 9. CDR3 size: 16 residues. The germline V gene has CDR1 DFQATT and CDR2 SNEGSKA (reference sequence). The CDR3 DNA reads TGCAGTGCTAGAGCTTGGGGAGGACAGGGGGGCTATGGCTACACCTTC. Protein product: CSARAWGGQGGYGYTF.

The chain has TRBV27 and TRBJ2-3; D gene unclear. Between the trimmed V and J ends, which lost 0 bases and 0 bases, there was a span of 4 bases. This CDR3 contains 14 residues. Germline lookup yields CDR1 MNHEY and CDR2 SMNVEV (reference sequence). The CDR3 loop reads CASSLSYSTDTQYF. Written as DNA, the CDR3 is TGTGCCAGCAGTTTATCCTATAGCACAGATACGCAGTATTTT.

The chain is built from TRBV20-1 and TRBJ2-1; 13 bases are a match to TRBD2. The ends lost 3 bases at V and 5 bases at J; junction bases unmatched: 1. The CDR3 is made up of 14 amino acids. Germline V lookup: CDR1 DFQATT, CDR2 SNEGSKA (reference sequence). Here the CDR3 DNA reads TGCAGTGCTAGCGGACTAGCGGGAGACAATGAGCAGTTCTTC. Translating it yields CSASGLAGDNEQFF.

This clonotype was recorded once. The J gene is TRBJ2-7, the V gene TRBV3-1; 7 nucleotides align to TRBD1. V shed 3 bases and J 5 bases; nucleotides not matched to a gene: 10. Per the germline V gene, CDR1 is LGHDT and CDR2 is YNNKEL (reference sequence). The CDR3 is made up of 15 amino acids. Here the CDR3 DNA reads TGTGCCAGCAGCCAGACAGGGATAAGGCTCGACGAGCAGTACTTC. It yields the protein CASSQTGIRLDEQYF.